These 17 T cell receptor beta chains share one sample of origin, sequenced in a study of T cell changes during pregnancy in multiple sclerosis. Sequenced by immunoSEQ multiplex PCR; TCRdb stores in-frame clones only, minus some. The sample includes around 40,000 clones, 90% to 95% seen only once; the top ten take over 0.4%. The material sequenced was CD4+ T cells from peripheral blood mononuclear cells, taken in the third trimester of pregnancy. The receptors stem from a female donor in good health, enrolled as a control in a pregnancy study.

The gene calls are TRBV5-1 and TRBJ1-1; D is perhaps TRBD1 (6 bases). The CDR3 covers 13 residues. The germline V gene encodes CDR1 SGHRS and CDR2 YFSETQ. The V gene lost 4 bases and the J gene lost 3 bases, with 10 bases spanning the gap. The DNA for the CDR3 is TGCGCCAGCAGCCGCCACAGGGACACTGAAGCTTTCTTT. It yields the protein CASSRHRDTEAFF.

The chain uses TRBV7-8 and TRBJ2-5; 14 nucleotides align to TRBD2. With 1 base clipped from V and 6 bases from J, the junction kept 10 bases outside the gene matches. Germline CDR1 is SGHVS and CDR2 is FQNEAQ. This CDR3 has 18 residues. The CDR3 here is CASSLVTSGRAGGKTQYF. The CDR3 coding sequence is TGTGCCAGCAGCTTAGTGACTAGCGGGAGGGCCGGGGGAAAGACCCAGTACTTC.

The chain combines TRBV7-2 with TRBJ2-1, with a tentative D call TRBD2 (6 bases). V was cut by 5 bases and J by 2 bases, with 19 bases left in between. The germline V gene encodes CDR1 SGHTA and CDR2 FQGNSA. This CDR3 spans 17 amino acids. The CDR3 DNA sequence: TGTGCCAGCAGCCAGGTGGGAGGAGCGTTAGCCTACAATGAGCAGTTCTTC. Translation: CASSQVGGALAYNEQFF.

V is TRBV18 and J is TRBJ2-1; D may be TRBD2 (6 bases). The CDR3 loop spans 15 amino acids. V was trimmed by 2 bases and J by 0 bases, leaving 8 bases between them. CDR1 KGHSH and CDR2 LQKENI come from the germline V gene. The CDR3 protein is CASSPRRDSYNEQFF. The CDR3 region has the DNA TGTGCCAGCTCACCAAGGAGGGACTCCTACAATGAGCAGTTCTTC.

The rearrangement joins TRBV7-9 to TRBJ2-7; 10 bases match TRBD1. Germline V gene lookup returns CDR1 SEHNR and CDR2 FQNEAQ (reference sequence). The CDR3 extends over 17 amino acids. Trimming removed 1 base from V and 6 bases from J; junction bases left unmatched: 12. The CDR3: CASSLDARTGGSVEQYF. For the CDR3, the DNA is TGTGCCAGCAGCTTAGATGCGAGGACAGGGGGAAGTGTCGAGCAGTACTTC.

The rearrangement links TRBV5-1 to TRBJ1-3; the match to TRBD1 covers 8 bases. The germline V gene encodes CDR1 SGHRS and CDR2 YFSETQ. V was pared by 4 bases and J by 2 bases, with 5 bases of the junction left unmatched. The CDR3 consists of 15 residues. Here the CDR3 DNA reads TGCGCCAGCAGCCCCCAACAGGGGGCTGGAAACACCATATATTTT. It is translated as CASSPQQGAGNTIYF. Supplemented by reference TRBV5-1 and TRBJ1-3, the full variable domain reads KAGVTQTPRYLIKTRGQQVTLSCSPISGHRSVSWYQQTPGQGLQFLFEYFSETQRNKGNFPGRFSGRQFSNSRSEMNVSTLELGDSALYLCASSPQQGAGNTIYFGEGSWLTVV.

The gene calls are TRBV5-1 and TRBJ2-5, with 13 bases lining up with TRBD2. The CDR3 is made up of 16 amino acids. In germline, CDR1 is SGHRS, CDR2 YFSETQ. The ends lost 4 bases at V and 2 bases at J; junction bases unmatched: 5. In DNA, the CDR3 is TGCGCCAGCAGCAGAGGGACTAGCGGGGAACAAGAGACCCAGTACTTC. Translated: CASSRGTSGEQETQYF.

The chain employs TRBV6-5 and TRBJ2-1, with 7 bases identical to TRBD2. Losses at the gene ends were 0 bases for V and 8 bases for J; bases not matched to a gene: 7. The germline CDR1 and CDR2 sequences are MNHEY and SVGAGI. The length of the CDR3 is 15 residues. CDR3 nucleotide sequence: TGTGCCAGCAGTTACTCCGGGGGGACTATGTATGAGCAGTTCTTC. Its protein is CASSYSGGTMYEQFF.

This rearrangement joins TRBV5-1 to TRBJ2-1; TRBD2 matches at 9 bases. The trim removed 4 bases at V and 3 bases at J, leaving 2 bases unmatched. The germline CDR1 and CDR2 sequences are SGHRS and YFSETQ. The CDR3 extends over 14 amino acids. The CDR3 region has the DNA TGCGCCAGCAGCCGCGGGGGGGACTACAATGAGCAGTTCTTC. This gives the protein CASSRGGDYNEQFF. Based on the CDR3 plus reference TRBV5-1 and TRBJ2-1, the full variable domain is KAGVTQTPRYLIKTRGQQVTLSCSPISGHRSVSWYQQTPGQGLQFLFEYFSETQRNKGNFPGRFSGRQFSNSRSEMNVSTLELGDSALYLCASSRGGDYNEQFFGPGTRLTVL.

This chain links TRBV4-2 with TRBJ2-3, with TRBD2 matching 13 bases. J gave up 2 bases and V 5 bases, and 4 bases lay outside the gene matches. The CDR3 has 16 amino acids. The germline gives CDR1 LGHNA, CDR2 YNFKEQ. The chain's CDR3 is CASSYGTSGATDTQYF. The CDR3 DNA reads TGTGCCAGCAGCTACGGGACTAGCGGGGCCACAGATACGCAGTATTTT.

The rearrangement links TRBV9 to TRBJ2-1; 14 bases are shared with TRBD2. With V trimmed by 3 bases and J by 6 bases, 2 bases remained unmatched. This CDR3 region has 15 residues. In germline, CDR1 is SGDLS, CDR2 YYNGEE. The CDR3 reads CASSAGLAGVNEQFF. In DNA form, the CDR3 reads TGTGCCAGCAGCGCGGGACTAGCGGGGGTCAATGAGCAGTTCTTC.

The sample holds a few counts of this clone. The rearrangement uses TRBV18 and TRBJ2-7; 10 bases agree with TRBD2. Looked up from germline, CDR1 is KGHSH and CDR2 is LQKENI. The CDR3 extends over 14 amino acids. V was clipped by 3 bases and J by 5 bases; unmatched bases: 4. The CDR3: CASSPTGTSDEQYF. The CDR3, as DNA: TGTGCCAGCTCACCTACCGGGACTAGCGACGAGCAGTACTTC. Full variable domain (remainder filled in from reference TRBV18 and TRBJ2-7): NAGVMQNPRHLVRRRGQEARLRCSPMKGHSHVYWYRQLPEEGLKFMVYLQKENIIDESGMPKERFSAEFPKEGPSILRIQQVVRGDSAAYFCASSPTGTSDEQYFGPGTRLTVT.

The genes are TRBV5-6 and TRBJ2-7; D is ambiguous. CDR3 length equals 15 residues. The V end was cut by 3 bases, the J end by 2 bases, with 15 bases between. Germline values: CDR1 SGHDT, CDR2 YYEEEE. This chain's CDR3 is CASSSFSVVPYEQYF. The CDR3 nucleotides read TGTGCCAGCAGCTCCTTCAGTGTTGTTCCCTACGAGCAGTACTTC.

The chain employs TRBV11-2 and TRBJ2-2; the D gene is possibly TRBD1 (5 bases). Germline V gene sequence: CDR1 SGHAT, CDR2 FQNNGV. This CDR3 is 12 amino acids long. V dropped 8 bases and J dropped 5 bases, with 9 bases sitting between them. The CDR3 is CASHPGTGELFF. DNA of the CDR3: TGTGCCAGCCATCCAGGGACCGGGGAGCTGTTTTTT.

The chain uses TRBV23-1 and TRBJ2-2, with 8 bases identical to TRBD1. TRBV23-1 counts as an open reading frame of uncertain function. The CDR3 runs 19 residues. The V and J ends lost 0 bases and 0 bases, in that order; junction bases with no gene match: 9. CDR3: CASSQSLEAGQANTGELFF. As DNA, the CDR3 is TGCGCCAGCAGTCAATCGTTGGAGGCGGGACAGGCGAACACCGGGGAGCTGTTTTTT.

The V and J genes are TRBV4-3 and TRBJ2-7; 14 nucleotides agree with TRBD2. Germline lookup yields CDR1 LGHNA and CDR2 YSLEER. The CDR3 is made up of 16 amino acids. V was clipped by 0 bases and J by 3 bases; unmatched bases: 1. The CDR3 DNA reads TGCGCCAGCAGCCAAGAAGGGACTAGCGGGAGCTACGAGCAGTACTTC. As protein: CASSQEGTSGSYEQYF.

The chain is built from TRBV2 and TRBJ2-3, with TRBD2 matching over 7 bases. Germline values: CDR1 SNHLY, CDR2 FYNNEI. The V segment lost 9 bases and the J segment 5 bases; nucleotides outside the gene matches: 8. This CDR3 is 13 amino acids long. The CDR3 DNA follows: TGTGCCAGTGGGACTAATGCCTTAGATACGCAGTATTTT. This codes for CASGTNALDTQYF.